Each of the 10 T cell receptor beta chains below was sequenced from the same sample in a study of somatic mutations in cytotoxic T cells in rheumatoid arthritis. This table comes from immunoSEQ multiplex PCR, and its TCRdb copy is limited to in-frame clones, with some not included. The data show approximately 15,000 clones, 60% to 85% seen once. The sequencing input was CD8+ T cells sorted from blood. The receptors were gathered from an adult with rheumatoid arthritis.

This clone was counted once. The chain links TRBV13 to TRBJ2-3; 7 nucleotides line up with TRBD1. Trimming removed 5 bases from V and 2 bases from J; junction bases left unmatched: 7. Per the germline V gene, CDR1 is PRHDT and CDR2 is FYEKMQ (reference sequence). This CDR3 has 15 amino acids. The CDR3 DNA follows: TGTGCCAGCAGCATGACAGGGTCTGACACAGATACGCAGTATTTT. Amino acids: CASSMTGSDTDTQYF.

The CDR3 DNA sequence: TGTGCCAGCAGTTTATCGGCATCCACCTACAATGAGCAGTTCTTC. This encodes CASSLSASTYNEQFF. The rearrangement uses TRBV27 and TRBJ2-1, with no clear D. The CDR3 has 15 amino acids. Trimming took off 0 bases at V and 2 bases at J, with 8 bases between the two ends. The V gene's germline CDR1 is MNHEY and CDR2 SMNVEV (reference sequence).

The chain couples TRBV7-8 to TRBJ2-1; no firm D call. V lost 2 bases and J 3 bases, leaving 8 bases between the germline ends. CDR1 is SGHVS and CDR2 is FQNEAQ in the germline V gene. The CDR3 contains 14 residues. The chain's CDR3 is CASSLWPGYNEQFF. In DNA, the CDR3 is TGTGCCAGCAGCTTATGGCCCGGCTACAATGAGCAGTTCTTC.

The chain couples TRBV14 to TRBJ1-1; D not resolved. V gave up 3 bases and J gave up 6 bases, with 14 bases separating them. Germline loops: CDR1 SGHDN, CDR2 FVKESK. The CDR3 spans 14 residues. For the CDR3, the DNA is TGTGCCAGCAGCCAGACGGGGAGAGACCCTGAAGCTTTCTTT. This sequence encodes CASSQTGRDPEAFF.

The V and J genes are TRBV14 and TRBJ2-2; D is perhaps TRBD2 (6 bases). Germline-derived CDR1 and CDR2 are SGHDN and FVKESK. The CDR3 is made up of 16 amino acids. Trimming took off 1 base at V and 3 bases at J, with 12 bases between the two ends. The DNA for the CDR3 is TGTGCCAGCAGCCAAGTGGAGGGAGACTACACCGGGGAGCTGTTTTTT. Its protein product is CASSQVEGDYTGELFF.

The V gene is TRBV27, the J gene TRBJ2-1, with 9 positions matching TRBD1. Losses at the gene ends were 5 bases for V and 5 bases for J; bases not matched to a gene: 13. This CDR3 has 17 amino acids. Germline loops: CDR1 MNHEY, CDR2 SMNVEV (reference sequence). CDR3 region: CASSLRLTGTGNNEQFF. The CDR3 region has the DNA TGTGCCAGCAGTCTCAGACTGACCGGGACAGGGAACAATGAGCAGTTCTTC.

This chain links TRBV11-2 with TRBJ2-1, with a tentative D call TRBD1 (6 bases). The CDR3 is made up of 16 amino acids. Per germline, CDR1 SGHAT and CDR2 FQNNGV. Deletions cut 5 bases from V and 5 bases from J, with 19 bases between. Here the CDR3 reads CASSHPRTVLNNEQFF. In DNA, the CDR3 is TGTGCCAGCAGCCATCCCAGGACAGTCCTGAACAATGAGCAGTTCTTC. The full variable domain, in which reference TRBV11-2 and TRBJ2-1 provide the parts outside the CDR3, is EAGVAQSPRYKIIEKRQSVAFWCNPISGHATLYWYQQILGQGPKLLIQFQNNGVVDDSQLPKDRFSAERLKGVDSTLKIQPAKLEDSAVYLCASSHPRTVLNNEQFFGPGTRLTVL.

This clone occurred once. The rearrangement joins TRBV11-2 to TRBJ2-5; D may be TRBD1 or TRBD2 (5 bases each). This CDR3 has 15 amino acids. V lost 0 bases and J lost 4, with 12 bases in between. Germline assignment: CDR1 SGHAT and CDR2 FQNNGV. The CDR3 spells CASSLDRGEIETQYF. CDR3 in DNA: TGTGCCAGCAGCTTAGATAGGGGAGAGATAGAGACCCAGTACTTC.

This chain joins TRBV19 and TRBJ2-1; 11 bases are a match to TRBD2. The CDR3 sequence is 14 residues long. Germline CDR1 and CDR2: LNHDA and SQIVND (reference sequence). The trim removed 2 bases at V and 8 bases at J, leaving 2 bases unmatched. The CDR3 nucleotides read TGTGCCAGTAGTATATTAGCGGGGGGGTATGAGCAGTTCTTC. It translates to CASSILAGGYEQFF. The complete variable domain, with remaining parts taken from reference TRBV19 and TRBJ2-1, reads DGGITQSPKYLFRKEGQNVTLSCEQNLNHDAMYWYRQDPGQGLRLIYYSQIVNDFQKGDIAEGYSVSREKKESFPLTVTSAQKNPTAFYLCASSILAGGYEQFFGPGTRLTVL.

The chain recombines TRBV5-1 with TRBJ1-2; 7 nucleotides line up with TRBD1. Germline V gives CDR1 SGHRS, CDR2 YFSETQ. J gave up 8 bases and V 3 bases, and 4 bases lay outside the gene matches. The CDR3 sequence is 12 residues long. The CDR3 here is CASSSGQLGYTF. CDR3 DNA: TGCGCCAGCAGCTCGGGACAGTTGGGCTACACCTTC.